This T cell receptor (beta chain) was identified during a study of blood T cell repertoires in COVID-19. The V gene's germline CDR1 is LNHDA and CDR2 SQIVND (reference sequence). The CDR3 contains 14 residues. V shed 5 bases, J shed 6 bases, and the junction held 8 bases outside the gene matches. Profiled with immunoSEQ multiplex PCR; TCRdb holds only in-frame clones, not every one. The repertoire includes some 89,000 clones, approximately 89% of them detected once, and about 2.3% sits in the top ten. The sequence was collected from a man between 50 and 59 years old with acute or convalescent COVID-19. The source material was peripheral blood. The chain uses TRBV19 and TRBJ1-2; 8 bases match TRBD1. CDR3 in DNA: TGTGCCAGTAGTTACAGGGGGACGTTGGATGGCTACACCTTC. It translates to CASSYRGTLDGYTF.